Below, 9 T cell receptor beta chains from the same sample are listed, as sequenced in a study of beta chain features in type 1 diabetes (dated by TCRdb to the late 2010s). Which antigens these TCRs recognize remains unknown. The protocol used for the library was the immunoSEQ multiplex PCR assay. The entire isolated RNA was reverse transcribed using the High Capacity cDNA Reverse Transcription Kit, and thus expressed TCRB transcripts were sequenced. TCRdb limited this immuneACCESS table to in-frame rearrangements with V and J called. A share of clones is missing; checked studies link under half to unresolved V genes, and the rest is unexplained. For this sample the table gives around 250,000 clones, of which approximately 25% were detected only once. 0.012% of the sample is held by the ten biggest clonotypes. Overall study outcomes, separate from this receptor: In all four CD4+ subsets, TCRB CDR3 length was moderately but significantly shorter in type 1 diabetes patients.

The sample consisted of naive CD4+ T cells from blood. The sample's cell subset or site, from its label and the paper: true naive CD4+ T cells. The receptors come from a woman in her 30s with type 1 diabetes.

The rearrangement uses TRBV15 and TRBJ1-5, with 9 bases identical to TRBD1. This CDR3 is built from 15 residues. Germline CDR1 LNHNV, CDR2 YYDKDF (reference sequence). The J segment lost 7 bases and the V segment lost 6 bases, leaving 10 bases of the junction unmatched. CDR3 amino acids: CATSTGPGQGQPQHF. CDR3 nucleotide sequence: TGTGCCACCAGTACGGGACCGGGACAGGGACAGCCCCAGCATTTT.

In DNA form, the CDR3 reads TGTGCCACCTCAGCATGGGCCAATCAGCCCCAGCATTTT. Amino acids: CATSAWANQPQHF. This chain connects TRBV2 to TRBJ1-5; no reliable D call. The length of the CDR3 is 13 residues. Looked up from germline, CDR1 is SNHLY and CDR2 is FYNNEI. V shed 10 bases and J shed 3 bases, with 13 bases lying between them.

V usage is TRBV5-1 and J usage is TRBJ2-1; 8 bases are a match to TRBD2. The junction had 6 bases not matched to a gene; V was cut back by 0 bases and J by 7 bases. The CDR3 has 15 amino acids. The V gene's germline CDR1 is SGHRS and CDR2 YFSETQ. The CDR3 sequence: CASSLGGTSPNEQFF. The CDR3 nucleotides read TGCGCCAGCAGCTTGGGAGGGACTAGTCCTAATGAGCAGTTCTTC.

This clone was seen a handful of times. The V gene is TRBV5-1, the J gene TRBJ2-1; D gene ambiguous. V was pared by 4 bases and J by 0 bases, with 11 bases between. In germline, CDR1 is SGHRS, CDR2 YFSETQ. This CDR3 has 15 amino acids. The CDR3 nucleotides read TGCGCCAGCAGCCCCGAAGCCTACTCCTACAATGAGCAGTTCTTC. It codes for CASSPEAYSYNEQFF.

In its sample, this clone was seen a few times. V is TRBV25-1 and J is TRBJ2-3; possibly TRBD2 for D (6 bases). This CDR3 comprises 13 residues. CDR1 is MGHDK, CDR2 SYGVNS, per germline. Trimming pared 4 bases from V and 4 bases from J, leaving 9 bases between. CDR3 DNA: TGTGCCAGCAGTGTGCCGGGAGCAGATACGCAGTATTTT. Protein: CASSVPGADTQYF.

The rearrangement joins TRBV9 to TRBJ2-5; D is possibly TRBD2 (5 bases). Germline CDR1 and CDR2: SGDLS and YYNGEE. V gave up 0 bases and J gave up 1 base, with 7 bases separating them. The CDR3 is 14 amino acids. CDR3 in DNA: TGTGCCAGCAGCGTAGCCCTAGCCCAAGAGACCCAGTACTTC. Its translation is CASSVALAQETQYF.

The J gene is TRBJ2-1, the V gene TRBV19, with 13 nucleotides matching TRBD2. The trim removed 5 bases at V and 5 bases at J, leaving 3 bases unmatched. The germline V gene has CDR1 LNHDA and CDR2 SQIVND (reference sequence). The CDR3 is 15 amino acids. In DNA, the CDR3 is TGTGCCAGTAGTCCCGGGACTAGCGGGAACAATGAGCAGTTCTTC. It codes for CASSPGTSGNNEQFF.

V gene TRBV19 combines with J gene TRBJ1-2, with no clear D. Deletions cut 5 bases from V and 8 bases from J, with 15 bases between. Germline CDR1 LNHDA, CDR2 SQIVND (reference sequence). This CDR3 comprises 13 residues. The chain's CDR3 is CASSARVPNGYTF. CDR3 sequence (DNA): TGTGCCAGTAGTGCCCGGGTCCCCAACGGCTACACCTTC.

This clone was counted a few times. The genes are TRBV18 and TRBJ2-1; a weak D match, TRBD2 (6 bases). The ends were cut back, 0 bases at V and 7 bases at J, with 10 bases in the middle. Germline CDR1 reads KGHSH; CDR2 reads LQKENI. CDR3 length: 14 residues. CDR3 amino acids: CASSPPSGANEQFF. The DNA of the CDR3 is TGTGCCAGCTCACCACCTAGCGGTGCGAATGAGCAGTTCTTC. The complete variable domain, with remaining parts taken from reference TRBV18 and TRBJ2-1, reads NAGVMQNPRHLVRRRGQEARLRCSPMKGHSHVYWYRQLPEEGLKFMVYLQKENIIDESGMPKERFSAEFPKEGPSILRIQQVVRGDSAAYFCASSPPSGANEQFFGPGTRLTVL.